This TCR beta chain appears in the sequencing data of a study of blood T cell repertoires in COVID-19. The overall study: Researchers got acute and convalescent COVID-19 samples from the United States, Italy and Spain.

The ends were cut back, 6 bases at V and 7 bases at J, with 19 bases in the middle. The CDR3 runs to 15 residues. Germline V CDR1 and CDR2: MNHEY, SMNVEV (reference sequence). Sequenced by immunoSEQ multiplex PCR; TCRdb stores in-frame clones only, minus some. The sample lists around 170,000 clones; 80% to 90% were seen once. The chain couples TRBV27 to TRBJ2-1, with D possibly TRBD2 on 7 matching bases. Sequenced: peripheral blood. This sequence originates from a man aged 60 to 69 with acute or convalescent COVID-19. The chain's CDR3 is CASSPRGGASNEQFF. As DNA, the CDR3 is TGTGCCAGCAGCCCTAGGGGGGGGGCCTCGAATGAGCAGTTCTTC.